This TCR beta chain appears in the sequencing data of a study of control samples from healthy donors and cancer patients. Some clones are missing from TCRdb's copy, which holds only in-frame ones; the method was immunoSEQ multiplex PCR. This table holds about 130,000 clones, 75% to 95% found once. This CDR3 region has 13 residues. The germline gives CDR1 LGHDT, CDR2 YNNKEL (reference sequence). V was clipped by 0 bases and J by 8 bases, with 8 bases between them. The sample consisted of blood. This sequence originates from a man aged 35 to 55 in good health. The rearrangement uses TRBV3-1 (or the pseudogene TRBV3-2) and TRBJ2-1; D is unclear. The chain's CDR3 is CASSQESLHEQFF. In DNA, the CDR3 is TGTGCCAGCAGCCAAGAAAGTCTCCATGAGCAGTTCTTC.